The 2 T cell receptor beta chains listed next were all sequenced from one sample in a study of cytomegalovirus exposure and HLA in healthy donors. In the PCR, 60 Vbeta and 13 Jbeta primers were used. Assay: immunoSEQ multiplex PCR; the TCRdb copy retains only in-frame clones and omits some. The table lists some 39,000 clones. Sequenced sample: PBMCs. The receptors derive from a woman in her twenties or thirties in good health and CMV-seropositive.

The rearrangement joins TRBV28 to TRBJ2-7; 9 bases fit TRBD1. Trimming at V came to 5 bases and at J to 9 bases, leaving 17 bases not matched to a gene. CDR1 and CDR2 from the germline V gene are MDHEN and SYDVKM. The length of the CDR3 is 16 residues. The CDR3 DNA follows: TGTGCCAGCAGTCCCCCGGACAGGGGATACCCATATGGGCAGTACTTC. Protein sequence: CASSPPDRGYPYGQYF. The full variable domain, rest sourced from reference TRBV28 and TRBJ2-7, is DVKVTQSSRYLVKRTGEKVFLECVQDMDHENMFWYRQDPGLGLRLIYFSYDVKMKEKGDIPEGYSVSREKKERFSLILESASTNQTSMYLCASSPPDRGYPYGQYFGPGTRLTVT.

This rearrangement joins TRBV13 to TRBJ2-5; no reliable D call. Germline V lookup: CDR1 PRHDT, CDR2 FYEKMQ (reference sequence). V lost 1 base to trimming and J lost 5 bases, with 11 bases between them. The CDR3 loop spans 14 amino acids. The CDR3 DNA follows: TGTGCCAGCAGCTTAGAATCTAGGTCGGAGACCCAGTACTTC. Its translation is CASSLESRSETQYF. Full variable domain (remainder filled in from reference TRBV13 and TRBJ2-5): AAGVIQSPRHLIKEKRETATLKCYPIPRHDTVYWYQQGPGQDPQFLISFYEKMQSDKGSIPDRFSAQQFSDYHSELNMSSLELGDSALYFCASSLESRSETQYFGPGTRLLVL.